Listed below are T cell receptor beta chains from one sample, sequenced in a study of blood T cell repertoires in COVID-19. Measured with immunoSEQ multiplex PCR; TCRdb has only the in-frame clones, and not every one. The profile covers tens of thousands of clones, with roughly 79% appearing a single time and around 50% taken by the ten largest. Source material: peripheral blood. Source of these receptors: a human donor in a cohort sampled during active COVID-19. The CDR3 runs from the conserved cysteine through the conserved F or W. Each record gives: V gene, clone size, D gene, J gene, CDR3 DNA, CDR3 protein. A D gene is named only where the DNA matches it firmly. Expanded clones get a size class; other rows say once, few or many, or leave the size out.

V gene: TRBV2
clone size: -
D gene: -
J gene: TRBJ1-5
CDR3 DNA: TGTGCCAGCAGTGTAGGGGGTCGGGTCCGGGAGGAGCCCCAGCATTTT
CDR3 protein: CASSVGGRVREEPQHF

V gene: TRBV7-2
clone size: -
D gene: -
J gene: TRBJ2-7
CDR3 DNA: TGTGCCAGCAGCTTACGGCAGGCCCTCGCGGGGCAGTACTTC
CDR3 protein: CASSLRQALAGQYF

V gene: TRBV12-3/TRBV12-4
clone size: -
D gene: -
J gene: TRBJ1-2
CDR3 DNA: TGTGCCAGCAGTTTCCAGGGTGGTGGCTACACCTTC
CDR3 protein: CASSFQGGGYTF

V gene: TRBV27
clone size: -
D gene: -
J gene: TRBJ1-1
CDR3 DNA: TGTGCCAGCAGCCCCCTGGGAAAAAAGGGGGACACTGAAGCTTTCTTT
CDR3 protein: CASSPLGKKGDTEAFF

V gene: TRBV7-9
clone size: -
D gene: TRBD1
J gene: TRBJ2-3
CDR3 DNA: TGTGCCAGCAGCTTAGGACAGGGCATCACAGATACGCAGTATTTT
CDR3 protein: CASSLGQGITDTQYF

V gene: TRBV28
clone size: once
D gene: TRBD1
J gene: TRBJ1-4
CDR3 DNA: TGTGCCAGCAGGCCAGGGACAGGGGGGGAAAAACTGTTTTTT
CDR3 protein: CASRPGTGGEKLFF

V gene: TRBV3-1/TRBV3-2
clone size: -
D gene: TRBD1
J gene: TRBJ1-4
CDR3 DNA: TGTGCCAGCAGCCTGGGACAGGGTAATGAAAAACTGTTTTTT
CDR3 protein: CASSLGQGNEKLFF

V gene: TRBV4-2
clone size: few
D gene: -
J gene: TRBJ2-2
CDR3 DNA: TGTGCCAGCAGCCAAGTTCAGGACACCTCCGGGGAGCTGTTTTTT
CDR3 protein: CASSQVQDTSGELFF

V gene: TRBV5-1
clone size: once
D gene: TRBD1
J gene: TRBJ1-1
CDR3 DNA: TGCGCCAGCAGCTCGACCGGAGCAGGGGGAACTGAAGCTTTCTTT
CDR3 protein: CASSSTGAGGTEAFF

V gene: TRBV30
clone size: -
D gene: -
J gene: TRBJ2-3
CDR3 DNA: TGTGCCTGGAGTACACAGGGAGATACGCAGTATTTT
CDR3 protein: CAWSTQGDTQYF

V gene: TRBV5-1
clone size: -
D gene: TRBD1
J gene: TRBJ1-2
CDR3 DNA: TGCGCCAGCAGCCCGACAGGGGGCTCGGACTATGGCTACACCTTC
CDR3 protein: CASSPTGGSDYGYTF

V gene: TRBV5-1
clone size: -
D gene: -
J gene: TRBJ1-3
CDR3 DNA: TGCGCCAGCAGCTTACAGGGAATTGCTGGAAACACCATATATTTT
CDR3 protein: CASSLQGIAGNTIYF

V gene: TRBV6-5
clone size: few
D gene: TRBD1
J gene: TRBJ1-6
CDR3 DNA: TGTGCCAGCAGGACGGGACAGGGTTTTAATTCACCCCTCCACTTT
CDR3 protein: CASRTGQGFNSPLHF

V gene: TRBV6-5
clone size: many
D gene: TRBD1
J gene: TRBJ1-6
CDR3 DNA: TGTGCCATTCGACAGGGGTATAATTCACCCCTCCACTTT
CDR3 protein: CAIRQGYNSPLHF

V gene: TRBV7-9
clone size: once
D gene: -
J gene: TRBJ2-5
CDR3 DNA: TGTGCCAGCAGCCTTGGCCGGGAGTACCAAGAGACCCAGTACTTC
CDR3 protein: CASSLGREYQETQYF

V gene: TRBV28
clone size: -
D gene: -
J gene: TRBJ2-5
CDR3 DNA: TGTGCCAGCAGTTCACCCAGAGACAGTCAAGAGACCCAGTACTTC
CDR3 protein: CASSSPRDSQETQYF

V gene: TRBV7-9
clone size: once
D gene: TRBD2
J gene: TRBJ2-1
CDR3 DNA: TGTGCCAGCAGCTTAACCCGGGAGGTTACGTTCTTC
CDR3 protein: CASSLTREVTFF

V gene: TRBV19
clone size: once
D gene: -
J gene: TRBJ1-5
CDR3 DNA: TGTGCCAGTAGCGACAGGATTGATCAGCCCCAGCATTTT
CDR3 protein: CASSDRIDQPQHF

V gene: TRBV2
clone size: -
D gene: -
J gene: TRBJ1-4
CDR3 DNA: TGTGCCGGAGGGACGGGGGTTAATGAAAAACTGTTTTTT
CDR3 protein: CAGGTGVNEKLFF

V gene: TRBV11-2
clone size: -
D gene: -
J gene: TRBJ1-6
CDR3 DNA: TGTGCCAGCAGCTTAGTACTGAGTTCACCCCTCCACTTT
CDR3 protein: CASSLVLSSPLHF

V gene: TRBV4-1
clone size: -
D gene: TRBD1
J gene: TRBJ1-5
CDR3 DNA: TGCGCCAGCAGCCAACCGGACAGGGGGTATCAGCCCCAGCATTTT
CDR3 protein: CASSQPDRGYQPQHF

V gene: TRBV7-9
clone size: -
D gene: TRBD1
J gene: TRBJ1-2
CDR3 DNA: TGTGCCAGCAGCCCGTCACGGGACAGGGGCGGCTACACCTTC
CDR3 protein: CASSPSRDRGGYTF

V gene: TRBV19
clone size: -
D gene: TRBD2
J gene: TRBJ2-7
CDR3 DNA: TGTGCCAGTAGTATGCGGCGGGAGTTGGACGAGCAGTACTTC
CDR3 protein: CASSMRRELDEQYF